This T cell receptor (beta chain) was found in a study of post-analysis software for immune sequencing data. This clonotype was picked up a small number of times. Its target is unknown. Unique molecular identifiers tagged the TCR beta cDNA libraries. TCRdb used MiXCR to reprocess the PCR reads, holding one entry per CDR3 protein. The sample carries 650,000 to 850,000 distinct CDR3 sequences, just over 45% recorded once. Notes on the study in general: There was significantly lower normalized Chao1 diversity in multiple sclerosis patients than in controls. Comparison of patients with controls showed about 5 TRBV segments more frequent in patients, TRBV5-6, TRBV5-1 and TRBV20-1 among them.

V trimming: 0 bases; J trimming: 3 bases; junction bases outside the gene matches: 10. Germline V gene lookup returns CDR1 LGHDT and CDR2 YNNKEL (reference sequence). The CDR3 runs 17 residues. V usage is TRBV3-1 and J usage is TRBJ2-7; 8 bases align to TRBD2. This sequence originates from a girl aged 5-17 years with multiple sclerosis. Material for sequencing was blood. The CDR3: CASSQDRTSPGRYEQYF. CDR3 nucleotides: TGTGCCAGCAGCCAAGACCGGACTAGCCCTGGTCGCTACGAGCAGTACTTC.